This T cell receptor beta chain is drawn from a study of blood T cell repertoires in COVID-19. In the original analysis: Nucleated cell number was recorded as an estimate derived from reference gene primer amplification. Repertoires were generated with immunoSEQ multiplex PCR, while TCRdb's copy carries only in-frame clones and drops some. The D gene and trimming were derived from the DNA, and the V and J assignments and clone size from that table. The repertoire holds about 380,000 clones, 80% to 90% seen once, with 1.3% in the top ten. Those enrolled, adults aged roughly 18 to 89 years, came from roughly 22 US areas. Cohort allocation depended upon clinical history that participants reported. Recovered status in Cohort 3 required two negative PCRs, clearance, or symptom resolution. This sequence was found in a man between 25 and 39 years old who had recovered from COVID-19. The specimen sequenced was PBMCs or T cells enriched from blood (not recorded which).

Here the CDR3 reads CASSLTGIDEQYF. The DNA for the CDR3 is TGTGCCAGCAGCTTAACGGGGATCGACGAGCAGTACTTC. The chain is built from TRBV13 and TRBJ2-7, with D possibly matching TRBD2 (5 bases). The CDR3 is made up of 13 amino acids. The V and J ends lost 2 bases and 5 bases respectively, with 10 bases between them. The V gene's germline CDR1 is PRHDT and CDR2 FYEKMQ (reference sequence).